The clone carrying this TCR beta chain was observed once. CDR3 length: 14 amino acids. CDR1 is SGHRS and CDR2 is YFSETQ in the germline V gene. The V segment lost 0 bases and the J segment 12 bases; nucleotides outside the gene matches: 10. Per the study methods: Amplification with reference gene primers provided the estimates of nucleated cell counts. Using immunoSEQ multiplex PCR, the repertoire was profiled, and TCRdb retains in-frame clones only, with some absent. D and trimming were read from the DNA, whereas the V and J calls and clone size are those reported in that table. The data show just over 250,000 clones, around 90% seen once. This entry comes from a study of blood T cell repertoires in COVID-19. Study-wide background: Acute and convalescent COVID-19 specimens originated in the United States, Italy and Spain. The analysed material was cDNA or gDNA that came from T cells, B-cell-depleted T cells, or PBMCs.

Seattle cases were enrolled at active infection and followed longitudinally. Material: peripheral blood. V gene TRBV5-1 combines with J gene TRBJ2-7; 9 nucleotides agree with TRBD2. The sequence was obtained from a person under 35 with COVID-19, enrolled during active disease. CDR3 residues: CASSLVSGSSVGYF. In DNA form, the CDR3 reads TGCGCCAGCAGCTTGGTTAGCGGGAGCTCGGTGGGGTACTTC. The whole variable domain, remainder taken from reference TRBV5-1 and TRBJ2-7, is KAGVTQTPRYLIKTRGQQVTLSCSPISGHRSVSWYQQTPGQGLQFLFEYFSETQRNKGNFPGRFSGRQFSNSRSEMNVSTLELGDSALYLCASSLVSGSSVGYFGPGTRLTVT.